This TCR beta chain was captured by sequencing in a study of blood T cell repertoires in COVID-19. Study-level background: Some COVID-19 samples were acute and others convalescent; all came from the United States, Italy and Spain. Nucleic acid was either cDNA or gDNA, and it came from T cells, B-cell-depleted T cells, or PBMCs.

CDR3 length: 15 residues. The germline V gene encodes CDR1 GTSNPN and CDR2 SVGIG (reference sequence). Between the trimmed V and J ends, which lost 2 bases and 9 bases, there was a span of 22 bases. Original data processing: Amplification from reference gene primers served as the basis for estimated nucleated cell counts. The assay was immunoSEQ multiplex PCR, and TCRdb's table has in-frame clones only and misses some. V, J and clone size derive from that table, while D and trimming were established from the DNA sequence. The sample yields around 32,000 clones, approximately 95% seen once. The TCR originated in a male donor with active COVID-19. The chain uses TRBV30 and TRBJ1-2; tentative D call: TRBD1 (6 bases). Specimen: peripheral blood. The CDR3 loop reads CAWSFGLGAQGRYTF. As DNA, the CDR3 is TGTGCCTGGAGTTTTGGGTTGGGGGCTCAGGGCCGCTACACCTTC.